Described below is a single T cell receptor (beta chain) sequence and its context. The antigen is unknown. The sample originates from a study of T-cell memory formation after mild COVID-19. Study findings and constraints: Nothing showed for sure that second-wave clones peaking on day 37 were SARS-CoV-2 specific. Memory cells collected pre-infection included some clones that later responded, suggesting cross-reactive memory joined.

Trimming removed 6 bases from V and 3 bases from J, with 8 bases in between. This CDR3 is 12 amino acids long. Germline CDR1 reads DFQATT; CDR2 reads SNEGSKA (reference sequence). 5'RACE with constant-segment primers built TCRalpha and TCRbeta cDNA libraries with UMIs. Each CDR3 protein gets one entry after TCRdb re-called the 5' RACE reads with MiXCR. The sample has hundreds of thousands of distinct CDR3 sequences, roughly 17% seen once. The chain carries TRBV20-1 and TRBJ2-2; no reliable D call. The clonotype originates from an adult woman who had mild COVID-19 (a few samples of this study predate the infection). Cell type and time point are not known. Sequencing was done on a sample of PBMCs or a T cell subset sorted from them (not recorded which). CDR3 bases: TGCAGTGCCTCCGGTTACACCGGGGAGCTGTTTTTT. Protein product: CSASGYTGELFF.